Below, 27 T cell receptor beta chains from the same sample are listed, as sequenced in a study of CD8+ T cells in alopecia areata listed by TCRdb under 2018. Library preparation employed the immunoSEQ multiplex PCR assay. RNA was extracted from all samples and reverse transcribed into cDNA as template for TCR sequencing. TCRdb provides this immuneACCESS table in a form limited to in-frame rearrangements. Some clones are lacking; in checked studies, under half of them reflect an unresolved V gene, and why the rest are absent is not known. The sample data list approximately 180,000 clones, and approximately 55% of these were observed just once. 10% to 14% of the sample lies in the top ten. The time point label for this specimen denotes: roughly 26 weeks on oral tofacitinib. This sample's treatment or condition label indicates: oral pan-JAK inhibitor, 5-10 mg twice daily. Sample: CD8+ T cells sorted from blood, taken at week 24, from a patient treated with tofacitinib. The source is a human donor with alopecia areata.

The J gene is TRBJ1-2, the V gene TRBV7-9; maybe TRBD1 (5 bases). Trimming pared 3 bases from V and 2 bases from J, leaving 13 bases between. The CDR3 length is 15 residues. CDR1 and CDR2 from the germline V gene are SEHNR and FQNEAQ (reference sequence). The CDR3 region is CASSFQGRVNYGYTF. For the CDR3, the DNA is TGTGCCAGCAGCTTCCAGGGCCGGGTAAACTATGGCTACACCTTC. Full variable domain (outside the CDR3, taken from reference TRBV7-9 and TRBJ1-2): DTGVSQNPRHKITKRGQNVTFRCDPISEHNRLYWYRQTLGQGPEFLTYFQNEAQLEKSRLLSDRFSAERPKGSFSTLEIQRTEQGDSAMYLCASSFQGRVNYGYTFGSGTRLTVV.

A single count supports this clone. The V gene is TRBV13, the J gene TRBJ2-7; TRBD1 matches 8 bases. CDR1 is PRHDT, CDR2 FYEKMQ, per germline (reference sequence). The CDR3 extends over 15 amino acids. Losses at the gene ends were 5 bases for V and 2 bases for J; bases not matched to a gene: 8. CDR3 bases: TGTGCCAGCAGCCCCAGGGGGCAGGCAGCCTACGAGCAGTACTTC. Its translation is CASSPRGQAAYEQYF.

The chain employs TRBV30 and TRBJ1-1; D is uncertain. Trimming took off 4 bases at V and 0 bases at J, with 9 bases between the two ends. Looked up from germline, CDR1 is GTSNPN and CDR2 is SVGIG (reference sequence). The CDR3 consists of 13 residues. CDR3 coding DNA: TGTGCCTGGATGGAGGGCGTGAACACTGAAGCTTTCTTT. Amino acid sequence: CAWMEGVNTEAFF.

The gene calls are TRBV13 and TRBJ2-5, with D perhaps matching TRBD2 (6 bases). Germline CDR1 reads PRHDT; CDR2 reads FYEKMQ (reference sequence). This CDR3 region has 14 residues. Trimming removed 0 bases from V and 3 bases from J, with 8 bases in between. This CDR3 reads CASSLGSGEETQYF. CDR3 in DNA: TGTGCCAGCAGCTTAGGCTCGGGGGAAGAGACCCAGTACTTC.

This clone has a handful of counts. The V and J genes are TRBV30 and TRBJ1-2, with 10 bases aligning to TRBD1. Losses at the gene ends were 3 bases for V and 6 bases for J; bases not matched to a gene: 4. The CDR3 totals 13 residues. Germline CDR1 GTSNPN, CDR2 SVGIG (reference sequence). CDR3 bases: TGTGCCTGGAGGGGGACAGGGGATCATGGCTACACCTTC. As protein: CAWRGTGDHGYTF.

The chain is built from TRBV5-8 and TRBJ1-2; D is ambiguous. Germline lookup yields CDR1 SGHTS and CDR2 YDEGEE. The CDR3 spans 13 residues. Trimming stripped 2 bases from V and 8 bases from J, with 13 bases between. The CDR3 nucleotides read TGTGCCAGCAGCTTTGCATCAGCCTACGGCTACACCTTC. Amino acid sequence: CASSFASAYGYTF.

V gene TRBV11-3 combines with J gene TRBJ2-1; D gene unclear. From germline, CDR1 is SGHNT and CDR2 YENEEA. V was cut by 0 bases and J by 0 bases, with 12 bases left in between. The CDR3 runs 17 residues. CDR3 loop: CASSLEPAVSSYNEQFF. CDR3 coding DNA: TGTGCCAGCAGCTTAGAGCCTGCGGTTAGCTCCTACAATGAGCAGTTCTTC.

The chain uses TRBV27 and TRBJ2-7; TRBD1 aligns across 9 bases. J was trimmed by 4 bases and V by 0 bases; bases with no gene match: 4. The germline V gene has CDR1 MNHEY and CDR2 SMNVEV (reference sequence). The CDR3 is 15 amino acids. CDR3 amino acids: CASSLSRTGAYEQYF. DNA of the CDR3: TGTGCCAGCAGTTTATCGCGGACAGGGGCTTACGAGCAGTACTTC.

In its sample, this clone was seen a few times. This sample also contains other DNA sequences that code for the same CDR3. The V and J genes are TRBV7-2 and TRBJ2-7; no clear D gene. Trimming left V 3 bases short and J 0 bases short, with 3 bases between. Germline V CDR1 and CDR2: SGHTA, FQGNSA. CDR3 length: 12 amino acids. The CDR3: CASSLSSYEQYF. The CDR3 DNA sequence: TGTGCCAGCAGCTTGAGCTCCTACGAGCAGTACTTC.

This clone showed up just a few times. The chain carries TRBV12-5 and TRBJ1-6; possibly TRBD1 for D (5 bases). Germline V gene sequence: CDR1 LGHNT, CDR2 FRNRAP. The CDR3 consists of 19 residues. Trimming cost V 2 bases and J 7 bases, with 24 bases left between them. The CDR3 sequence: CASGLTRAPGADSNSPLHF. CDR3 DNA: TGTGCTAGTGGTTTGACGCGGGCCCCCGGGGCCGATTCCAATTCACCCCTCCACTTT. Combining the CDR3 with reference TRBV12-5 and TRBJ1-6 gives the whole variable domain DARVTQTPRHKVTEMGQEVTMRCQPILGHNTVFWYRQTMMQGLELLAYFRNRAPLDDSGMPKDRFSAEMPDATLATLKIQPSEPRDSAVYFCASGLTRAPGADSNSPLHFGNGTRLTVT.

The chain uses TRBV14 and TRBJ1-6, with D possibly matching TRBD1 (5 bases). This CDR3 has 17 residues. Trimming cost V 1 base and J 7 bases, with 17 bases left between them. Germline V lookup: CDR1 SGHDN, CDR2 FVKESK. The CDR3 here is CASSQGGRPTANSPLHF. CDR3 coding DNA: TGTGCCAGCAGCCAAGGGGGACGCCCCACTGCGAATTCACCCCTCCACTTT. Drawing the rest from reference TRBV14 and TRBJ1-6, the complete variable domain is EAGVTQFPSHSVIEKGQTVTLRCDPISGHDNLYWYRRVMGKEIKFLLHFVKESKQDESGMPNNRFLAERTGGTYSTLKVQPAELEDSGVYFCASSQGGRPTANSPLHFGNGTRLTVT.

The CDR3 region has the DNA TGTGCCAGCAGCCTGGGACGGGGGTTAGCAGATACGCAGTATTTT. Its protein is CASSLGRGLADTQYF. The chain employs TRBV7-2 and TRBJ2-3, with D possibly being TRBD2 (6 bases). V lost 5 bases to trimming and J lost 4 bases, with 16 bases between them. CDR3 length: 15 residues. CDR1 and CDR2 (germline): SGHTA, FQGNSA. Full variable domain (remainder filled in from reference TRBV7-2 and TRBJ2-3): GAGVSQSPSNKVTEKGKDVELRCDPISGHTALYWYRQSLGQGLEFLIYFQGNSAPDKSGLPSDRFSAERTGGSVSTLTIQRTQQEDSAVYLCASSLGRGLADTQYFGPGTRLTVL.

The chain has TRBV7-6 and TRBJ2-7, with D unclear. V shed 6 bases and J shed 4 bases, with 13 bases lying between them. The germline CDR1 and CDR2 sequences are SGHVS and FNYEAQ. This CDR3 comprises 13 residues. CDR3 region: CASSLDLRYEQYF. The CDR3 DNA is TGTGCCAGCAGTTTGGACCTGAGATACGAGCAGTACTTC.

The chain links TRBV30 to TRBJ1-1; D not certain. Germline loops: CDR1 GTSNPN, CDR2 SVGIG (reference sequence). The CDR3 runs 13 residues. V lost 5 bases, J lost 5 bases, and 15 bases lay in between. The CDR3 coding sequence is TGTGCCTGGGCGACCGACGGGAAGACTGAAGCTTTCTTT. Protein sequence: CAWATDGKTEAFF.

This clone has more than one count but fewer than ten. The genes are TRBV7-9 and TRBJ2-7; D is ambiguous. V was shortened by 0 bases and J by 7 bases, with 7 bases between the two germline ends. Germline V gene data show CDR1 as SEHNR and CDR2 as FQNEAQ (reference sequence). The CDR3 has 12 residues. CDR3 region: CASSLALEEQYF. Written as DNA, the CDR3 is TGTGCCAGCAGCTTAGCTTTAGAGGAGCAGTACTTC.

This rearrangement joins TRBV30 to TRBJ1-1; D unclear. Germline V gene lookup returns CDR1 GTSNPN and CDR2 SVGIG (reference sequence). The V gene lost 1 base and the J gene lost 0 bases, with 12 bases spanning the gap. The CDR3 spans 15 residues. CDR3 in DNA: TGTGCCTGGAGTGGAATAGGAGCCATGAACACTGAAGCTTTCTTT. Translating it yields CAWSGIGAMNTEAFF.

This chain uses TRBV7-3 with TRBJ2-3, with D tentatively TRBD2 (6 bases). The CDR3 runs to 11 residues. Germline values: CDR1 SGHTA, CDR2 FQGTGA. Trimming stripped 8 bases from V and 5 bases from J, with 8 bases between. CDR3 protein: CASGGGDTQYF. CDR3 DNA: TGTGCCAGCGGGGGAGGAGATACGCAGTATTTT.

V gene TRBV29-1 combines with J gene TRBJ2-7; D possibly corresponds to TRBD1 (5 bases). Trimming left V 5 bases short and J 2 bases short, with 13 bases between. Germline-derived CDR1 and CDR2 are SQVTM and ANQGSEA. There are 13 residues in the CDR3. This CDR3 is CSVTTVTAYEQYF. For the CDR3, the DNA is TGCAGCGTTACGACAGTAACAGCCTACGAGCAGTACTTC.

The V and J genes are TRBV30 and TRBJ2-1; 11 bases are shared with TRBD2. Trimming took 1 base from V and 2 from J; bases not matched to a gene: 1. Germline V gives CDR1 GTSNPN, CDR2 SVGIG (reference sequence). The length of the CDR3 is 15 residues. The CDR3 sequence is CAWSATSGAYNEQFF. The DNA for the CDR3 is TGTGCCTGGAGTGCGACTAGCGGGGCCTACAATGAGCAGTTCTTC.

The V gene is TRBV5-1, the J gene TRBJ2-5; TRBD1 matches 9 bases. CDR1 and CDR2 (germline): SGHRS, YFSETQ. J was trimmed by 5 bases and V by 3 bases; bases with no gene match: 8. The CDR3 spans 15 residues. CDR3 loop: CASSSTGTGYETQYF. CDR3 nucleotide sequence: TGCGCCAGCAGCTCTACCGGGACAGGGTACGAGACCCAGTACTTC. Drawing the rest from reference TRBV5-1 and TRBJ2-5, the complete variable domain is KAGVTQTPRYLIKTRGQQVTLSCSPISGHRSVSWYQQTPGQGLQFLFEYFSETQRNKGNFPGRFSGRQFSNSRSEMNVSTLELGDSALYLCASSSTGTGYETQYFGPGTRLLVL.

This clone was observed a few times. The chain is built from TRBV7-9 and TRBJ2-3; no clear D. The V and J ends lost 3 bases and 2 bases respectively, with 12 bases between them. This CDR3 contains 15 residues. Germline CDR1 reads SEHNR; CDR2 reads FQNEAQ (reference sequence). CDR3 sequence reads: CASSFTLTVTDTQYF. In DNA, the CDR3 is TGTGCCAGCAGCTTCACCCTTACAGTCACAGATACGCAGTATTTT.

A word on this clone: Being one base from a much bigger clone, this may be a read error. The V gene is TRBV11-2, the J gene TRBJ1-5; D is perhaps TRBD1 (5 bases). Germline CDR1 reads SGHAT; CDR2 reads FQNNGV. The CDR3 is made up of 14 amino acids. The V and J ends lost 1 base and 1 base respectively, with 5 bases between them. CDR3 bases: TGTGCCAGCAGCTTAGGGGACAGCAATCAGCCCCAGCATTTT. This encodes CASSLGDSNQPQHF. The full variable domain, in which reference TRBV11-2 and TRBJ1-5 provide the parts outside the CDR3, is EAGVAQSPRYKIIEKRQSVAFWCNPISGHATLYWYQQILGQGPKLLIQFQNNGVVDDSQLPKDRFSAERLKGVDSTLKIQPAKLEDSAVYLCASSLGDSNQPQHFGDGTRLSIL.

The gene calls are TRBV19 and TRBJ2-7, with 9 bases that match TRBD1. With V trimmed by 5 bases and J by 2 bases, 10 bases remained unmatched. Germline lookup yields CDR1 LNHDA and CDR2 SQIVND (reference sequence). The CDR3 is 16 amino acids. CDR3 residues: CASSGSDRGKAYEQYF. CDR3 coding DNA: TGTGCCAGTAGTGGGTCGGACAGGGGAAAGGCCTACGAGCAGTACTTC. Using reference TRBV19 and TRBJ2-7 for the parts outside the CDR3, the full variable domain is DGGITQSPKYLFRKEGQNVTLSCEQNLNHDAMYWYRQDPGQGLRLIYYSQIVNDFQKGDIAEGYSVSREKKESFPLTVTSAQKNPTAFYLCASSGSDRGKAYEQYFGPGTRLTVT.

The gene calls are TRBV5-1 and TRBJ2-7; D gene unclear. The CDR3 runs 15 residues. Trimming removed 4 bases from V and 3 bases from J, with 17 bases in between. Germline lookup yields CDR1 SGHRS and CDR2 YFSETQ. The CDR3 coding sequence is TGCGCCAGCAGCGCAACGGCCCCGGCGGACTACGAGCAGTACTTC. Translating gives CASSATAPADYEQYF.

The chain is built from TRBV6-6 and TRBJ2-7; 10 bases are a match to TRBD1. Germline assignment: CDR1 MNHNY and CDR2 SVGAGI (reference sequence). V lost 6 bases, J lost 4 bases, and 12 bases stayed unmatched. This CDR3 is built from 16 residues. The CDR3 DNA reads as TGTGCCAGCAGCCGCCGGGAATGGACAGGGGGATACGAGCAGTACTTC. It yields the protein CASSRREWTGGYEQYF.

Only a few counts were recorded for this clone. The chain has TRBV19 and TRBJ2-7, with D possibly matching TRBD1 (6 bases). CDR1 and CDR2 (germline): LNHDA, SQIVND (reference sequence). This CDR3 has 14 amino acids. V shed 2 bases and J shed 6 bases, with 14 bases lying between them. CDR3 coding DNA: TGTGCCAGTAGTATATCTAGCAGGGGCAGCGAGCAGTACTTC. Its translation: CASSISSRGSEQYF.

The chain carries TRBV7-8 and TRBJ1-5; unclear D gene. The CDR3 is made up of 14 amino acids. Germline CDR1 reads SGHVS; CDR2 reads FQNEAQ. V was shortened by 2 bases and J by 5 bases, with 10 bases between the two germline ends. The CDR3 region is CASSLTRDYQPQHF. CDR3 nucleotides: TGTGCCAGCAGCTTAACAAGGGATTATCAGCCCCAGCATTTT. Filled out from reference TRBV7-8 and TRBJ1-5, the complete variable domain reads GAGVSQSPRYKVAKRGQDVALRCDPISGHVSLFWYQQALGQGPEFLTYFQNEAQLDKSGLPSDRFFAERPEGSVSTLKIQRTQQEDSAVYLCASSLTRDYQPQHFGDGTRLSIL.